The 26 T cell receptor beta chains below were found in one sample sequenced in a study of T cell changes during pregnancy in multiple sclerosis. Clones were sequenced by immunoSEQ multiplex PCR, and TCRdb holds only the in-frame ones, with some missing. Among approximately 90,000 clones listed, roughly 91% were seen once. This sample comprised peripheral blood, obtained after pregnancy. All receptors come from a female donor in good health, enrolled as a control in a pregnancy study.

V is TRBV30 and J is TRBJ1-1; D is unresolved. Between the trimmed V and J ends, which lost 0 bases and 6 bases, there was a span of 8 bases. The CDR3 loop spans 12 amino acids. Germline loops: CDR1 GTSNPN, CDR2 SVGIG (reference sequence). CDR3 nucleotides: TGTGCCTGGAGTGTTTCTTCAGCTGAAGCTTTCTTT. Protein: CAWSVSSAEAFF.

This clone was seen once. V and J are TRBV18 and TRBJ1-2; D is perhaps TRBD1 (6 bases). Germline CDR1 reads KGHSH; CDR2 reads LQKENI. Trimming pared 2 bases from V and 6 bases from J, leaving 10 bases between. This CDR3 comprises 13 residues. This CDR3 is CASSPKGVDGYTF. Here the CDR3 DNA reads TGTGCCAGCTCACCAAAGGGGGTGGATGGCTACACCTTC.

The chain is built from TRBV7-6 and TRBJ2-2; 7 bases match TRBD1. Trimming at V came to 4 bases and at J to 4 bases, leaving 9 bases not matched to a gene. The CDR3 has 16 residues. Germline V lookup: CDR1 SGHVS, CDR2 FNYEAQ. CDR3 in amino acids: CASSSQGVRGTGELFF. CDR3 DNA: TGTGCCAGCAGCTCTCAGGGGGTCCGTGGCACCGGGGAGCTGTTTTTT.

The chain recombines TRBV7-9 with TRBJ2-3, with D possibly TRBD1 on 6 matching bases. Germline V gene lookup returns CDR1 SEHNR and CDR2 FQNEAQ (reference sequence). V was pared by 7 bases and J by 4 bases, with 18 bases between. CDR3 length equals 15 residues. The CDR3 DNA follows: TGTGCCAGCACTCCTAAAAGGGACACATCAGATACGCAGTATTTT. It codes for CASTPKRDTSDTQYF.

The gene calls are TRBV4-1 and TRBJ1-5; D possibly corresponds to TRBD1 (5 bases). This CDR3 has 14 amino acids. Germline V CDR1 and CDR2: MGHRA, YSYEKL. V gave up 5 bases and J gave up 5 bases, with 13 bases separating them. CDR3 loop: CASSFQTADQPQHF. The CDR3 DNA is TGCGCCAGCAGCTTCCAGACAGCCGATCAGCCCCAGCATTTT.

This clone showed up just once. V and J are TRBV6-5 and TRBJ2-2, with 9 bases fitting TRBD2. Germline values: CDR1 MNHEY, CDR2 SVGAGI. The CDR3 consists of 15 residues. V was pared by 5 bases and J by 1 base, with 2 bases of the junction left unmatched. The CDR3 is CASSRLAVNTGELFF. DNA for the CDR3: TGTGCCAGCAGTCGACTAGCGGTGAACACCGGGGAGCTGTTTTTT.

The chain is built from TRBV5-1 and TRBJ2-4; 7 bases are a match to TRBD2. Per germline, CDR1 SGHRS and CDR2 YFSETQ. The CDR3 spans 15 residues. V trimming: 7 bases; J trimming: 8 bases; junction bases outside the gene matches: 15. CDR3 coding DNA: TGCGCCAGCGGCCGGGGGGTGCGGGGACGAGACATTCAGTACTTC. Translation: CASGRGVRGRDIQYF.

The CDR3 loop reads CAISEGRPGDEQYF. The CDR3 nucleotides are TGTGCCATCAGTGAGGGCAGGCCGGGGGACGAGCAGTACTTC. V and J are TRBV10-3 and TRBJ2-7, with TRBD2 as a possible D gene (6 bases). CDR3 length: 14 residues. V was cut by 2 bases and J by 5 bases, with 13 bases left in between. Germline V gene sequence: CDR1 ENHRY, CDR2 SYGVKD.

The V and J genes are TRBV29-1 and TRBJ2-2; no clear D gene. The CDR3 has 10 amino acids. Germline CDR1 SQVTM, CDR2 ANQGSEA. With 1 base removed from V and 17 bases from J, the gap between germline ends came to 11 bases. The chain's CDR3 is CSVEASGRFF. The CDR3, as DNA: TGCAGCGTTGAAGCGTCAGGCCGCTTTTTT.

The sample holds one count of this clone. The rearrangement joins TRBV7-8 to TRBJ1-3; D remains unclear. The CDR3 consists of 15 residues. The V gene's germline CDR1 is SGHVS and CDR2 FQNEAQ. Trimming pared 2 bases from V and 0 bases from J, leaving 8 bases between. Here the CDR3 DNA reads TGTGCCAGCAGCTTATCCGCGAACTCTGGAAACACCATATATTTT. It translates to CASSLSANSGNTIYF.

The V gene is TRBV6-4, the J gene TRBJ2-7; 8 bases are a match to TRBD2. With 5 bases clipped from V and 3 bases from J, the junction kept 15 bases outside the gene matches. The CDR3 has 17 residues. Germline V gives CDR1 MRHNA, CDR2 SNTAGT. CDR3 amino acids: CASSPPTHCSGNYEQYF. As DNA, the CDR3 is TGTGCCAGCAGTCCCCCTACCCACTGTAGCGGGAACTACGAGCAGTACTTC.

This chain joins TRBV28 and TRBJ2-3, with a weak D call TRBD2 (6 bases). In germline, CDR1 is MDHEN, CDR2 SYDVKM. Deletions cut 6 bases from V and 10 bases from J, with 17 bases between. The CDR3 spans 13 residues. CDR3 in amino acids: CASRSSGTEAQYF. As DNA, the CDR3 is TGTGCCAGCAGGAGCTCCGGGACTGAGGCGCAGTATTTT.

The chain has TRBV6-4 and TRBJ2-2; D call uncertain. Germline V CDR1 and CDR2: MRHNA, SNTAGT. Trimming stripped 5 bases from V and 0 bases from J, with 7 bases between. The CDR3 has 14 amino acids. The CDR3 coding sequence is TGTGCCAGCAGTCCTACCCCGAACACCGGGGAGCTGTTTTTT. It encodes CASSPTPNTGELFF.

This chain uses TRBV4-1 with TRBJ1-2; D possibly corresponds to TRBD1 (5 bases). The CDR3 spans 15 residues. The germline CDR1 and CDR2 sequences are MGHRA and YSYEKL. Between the trimmed V and J ends, which lost 0 bases and 4 bases, there was a span of 12 bases. The CDR3 bases are TGCGCCAGCAGCCAAGATCGCCAGGGTCTCTATGGCTACACCTTC. It yields the protein CASSQDRQGLYGYTF.

The rearrangement uses TRBV5-5 and TRBJ1-4, with 7 bases fitting TRBD1. The trim removed 2 bases at V and 4 bases at J, leaving 5 bases unmatched. There are 15 residues in the CDR3. The germline V gene has CDR1 SGHKS and CDR2 YYEKEE (reference sequence). As DNA, the CDR3 is TGTGCCAGCAGCTTACAGGGGTCTTATAATGAAAAACTGTTTTTT. It translates to CASSLQGSYNEKLFF.

V and J are TRBV5-6 and TRBJ1-2; 10 bases are a match to TRBD1. CDR1 and CDR2 (germline): SGHDT, YYEEEE. CDR3 length equals 14 residues. V lost 5 bases, J lost 5 bases, and 6 bases stayed unmatched. This chain's CDR3 is CASRYSGQGYGYTF. The CDR3 nucleotides are TGTGCCAGCAGGTACTCGGGACAGGGGTATGGCTACACCTTC.

J is TRBJ2-1 and V is TRBV6-5; D not resolved. Trimming took 2 bases from V and 8 from J, leaving 10 bases between them. The CDR3 sequence is 13 residues long. Germline values: CDR1 MNHEY, CDR2 SVGAGI. The CDR3 DNA is TGTGCCAGCAGTTACCAGGTTACGGATGAGCAGTTCTTC. It yields the protein CASSYQVTDEQFF.

For this clone: The junction and the germline gene differ at one end; a read error may be behind it. The rearrangement joins TRBV6-1 to TRBJ1-2, with D uncertain. From germline, CDR1 is MNHNS and CDR2 SASEGT. The CDR3 has 13 residues. This chain's CDR3 is CARADPLGYDYTF. CDR3 nucleotide sequence: TGTGCCAGGGCGGATCCGCTTGGCTATGACTACACCTTC.

In this sample, this clone turned up a few times. This rearrangement joins TRBV10-1 to TRBJ1-4, with D possibly TRBD1 on 6 matching bases. Per the germline V gene, CDR1 is WNHNN and CDR2 is SYGVQD (reference sequence). This CDR3 contains 14 residues. The V end lost 0 bases, the J end lost 10 bases, and 12 bases lay between the germline ends. The CDR3 is CASSESKGVGKLFF. The CDR3 DNA sequence: TGCGCCAGCAGTGAGTCTAAGGGGGTAGGAAAACTGTTTTTT.

The V gene is TRBV7-9, the J gene TRBJ2-7, with 7 positions matching TRBD1. CDR1 SEHNR and CDR2 FQNEAQ come from the germline V gene (reference sequence). With 1 base clipped from V and 2 bases from J, the junction kept 2 bases outside the gene matches. The CDR3 runs 14 residues. The chain's CDR3 is CASSLGTGTYEQYF. In DNA form, the CDR3 reads TGTGCCAGCAGCTTAGGGACAGGCACCTACGAGCAGTACTTC. The variable domain in full, completed from reference TRBV7-9 and TRBJ2-7, reads DTGVSQNPRHKITKRGQNVTFRCDPISEHNRLYWYRQTLGQGPEFLTYFQNEAQLEKSRLLSDRFSAERPKGSFSTLEIQRTEQGDSAMYLCASSLGTGTYEQYFGPGTRLTVT.

The rearrangement links TRBV7-2 to TRBJ1-5, with a tentative D call TRBD1 (5 bases). CDR1 and CDR2 from the germline V gene are SGHTA and FQGNSA. The CDR3 contains 15 residues. V was cut by 5 bases and J by 2 bases, with 13 bases left in between. CDR3 nucleotides: TGTGCCAGCAGCCAACAGGAGATAGGCAATCAGCCCCAGCATTTT. Translating it yields CASSQQEIGNQPQHF. Full variable domain (outside the CDR3, taken from reference TRBV7-2 and TRBJ1-5): GAGVSQSPSNKVTEKGKDVELRCDPISGHTALYWYRQSLGQGLEFLIYFQGNSAPDKSGLPSDRFSAERTGGSVSTLTIQRTQQEDSAVYLCASSQQEIGNQPQHFGDGTRLSIL.

This clone was seen only once. This chain links TRBV15 with TRBJ2-1; maybe TRBD1 (6 bases). This CDR3 has 16 residues. Germline CDR1 reads LNHNV; CDR2 reads YYDKDF (reference sequence). V dropped 1 base and J dropped 5 bases, with 15 bases sitting between them. The CDR3 here is CATSRAAGTINNEQFF. As DNA, the CDR3 is TGTGCCACCAGCAGAGCAGCCGGGACAATTAACAATGAGCAGTTCTTC.

Written as DNA, the CDR3 is TGTGCCAGCAGTGAGGGGACAGAAAATTCACCCCTCCACTTT. Protein product: CASSEGTENSPLHF. The rearrangement joins TRBV6-1 to TRBJ1-6; 7 bases map to TRBD1. Germline CDR1 and CDR2: MNHNS and SASEGT. This CDR3 has 14 amino acids. V lost 3 bases, J lost 7 bases, and 3 bases stayed unmatched.

The chain links TRBV4-1 to TRBJ2-3; D is possibly TRBD2 (6 bases). This CDR3 contains 16 residues. Trimming pared 4 bases from V and 0 bases from J, leaving 14 bases between. In germline, CDR1 is MGHRA, CDR2 YSYEKL. CDR3 DNA sequence: TGCGCCAGCAGCCCCAATCGGGGGACTAGCACAGATACGCAGTATTTT. Encoded protein: CASSPNRGTSTDTQYF.

V usage is TRBV25-1 and J usage is TRBJ2-1; tentative D call: TRBD2 (5 bases). Trimming took 3 bases from V and 8 from J, leaving 11 bases between them. CDR1 and CDR2 (germline): MGHDK, SYGVNS. The CDR3 is made up of 13 amino acids. This chain's CDR3 is CASSDLARYEQFF. The DNA of the CDR3 is TGTGCCAGCAGTGACCTAGCCCGGTATGAGCAGTTCTTC.

V usage is TRBV25-1 and J usage is TRBJ2-5, with D hard to call. The ends were cut back, 5 bases at V and 4 bases at J, with 5 bases in the middle. This CDR3 is built from 11 residues. CDR1 is MGHDK and CDR2 is SYGVNS in the germline V gene. Written as DNA, the CDR3 is TGTGCCAGCAGTCACGGAGAGACCCAGTACTTC. Encoded protein: CASSHGETQYF. Combining the CDR3 with reference TRBV25-1 and TRBJ2-5 gives the whole variable domain EADIYQTPRYLVIGTGKKITLECSQTMGHDKMYWYQQDPGMELHLIHYSYGVNSTEKGDLSSESTVSRIRTEHFPLTLESARPSHTSQYLCASSHGETQYFGPGTRLLVL.